This T cell receptor beta chain was identified during a study of cytomegalovirus exposure and HLA in healthy donors. Both 60 Vbeta primers and 13 Jbeta primers went into the PCR. Assay used: immunoSEQ multiplex PCR; TCRdb lists only in-frame clones, some missing. This sample has more than 150,000 clones, with roughly 77% found just once. Study-level results: Clonal expansion was found to be greater in HLA-associated TCR beta chains than in equally common others in a later analysis. Researchers catalogued approximately 170 TCR beta chains as cytomegalovirus-associated. The authors considered a cluster of highly shared sequence variants likely to be a sequencing artifact.

To note about this clone: No antigen is known for it.

V shed 4 bases, J shed 7 bases, and the junction held 4 bases outside the gene matches. CDR3 length: 13 amino acids. Germline loops: CDR1 LNHDA, CDR2 SQIVND (reference sequence). This chain links TRBV19 with TRBJ2-1; TRBD1 agrees at 7 bases. The receptor was isolated from a woman aged 45 to 65 in good health and CMV-seropositive. The sample comprised PBMCs. CDR3 sequence: CASSRQGINEQFF. The CDR3 coding sequence is TGTGCCAGTAGTAGACAGGGAATTAATGAGCAGTTCTTC.